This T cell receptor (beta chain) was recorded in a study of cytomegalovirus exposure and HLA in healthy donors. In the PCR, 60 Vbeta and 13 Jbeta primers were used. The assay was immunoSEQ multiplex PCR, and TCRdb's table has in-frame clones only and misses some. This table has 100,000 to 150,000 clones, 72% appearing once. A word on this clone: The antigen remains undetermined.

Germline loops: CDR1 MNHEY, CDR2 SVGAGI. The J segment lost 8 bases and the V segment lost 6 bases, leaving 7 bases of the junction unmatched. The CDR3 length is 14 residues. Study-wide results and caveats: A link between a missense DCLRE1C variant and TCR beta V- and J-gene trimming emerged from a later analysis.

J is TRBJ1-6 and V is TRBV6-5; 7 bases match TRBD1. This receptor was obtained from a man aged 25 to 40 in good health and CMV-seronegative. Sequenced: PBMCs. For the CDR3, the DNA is TGTGCCAGCAGCCCCCGACAGGGATATTCACCCCTCCACTTT. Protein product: CASSPRQGYSPLHF.